A single sample gave rise to the 18 T cell receptor beta chains below, sequenced in a study of blood T cell repertoires in COVID-19. Clones were read by immunoSEQ multiplex PCR, and TCRdb kept only the in-frame ones, dropping some. The sample has 95,000 to 100,000 clones; approximately 84% are singletons. Sequenced: peripheral blood. Receptor source: a woman aged 60-75 years with acute or convalescent COVID-19.

The chain joins TRBV7-3 to TRBJ2-1; possible D gene TRBD2, 5 bases. The CDR3 sequence is 14 residues long. Trimming took 4 bases from V and 2 from J, leaving 9 bases between them. Per the germline V gene, CDR1 is SGHTA and CDR2 is FQGTGA. Here the CDR3 reads CASSSGRTYNEQFF. The CDR3 region has the DNA TGTGCCAGCAGCTCGGGAAGGACCTACAATGAGCAGTTCTTC.

This clone was seen more than once but under ten times. V gene TRBV10-2 combines with J gene TRBJ1-4, with a tentative D call TRBD1 (6 bases). V was trimmed by 3 bases and J by 2 bases, leaving 7 bases between them. Looked up from germline, CDR1 is WSHSY and CDR2 is SAAADI. This CDR3 spans 14 amino acids. The CDR3 coding sequence is TGCGCCAGCAGTGACGACAGGACTAATGAAAAACTGTTTTTT. This encodes CASSDDRTNEKLFF.

This chain links TRBV11-3 with TRBJ2-1; D is uncertain. The CDR3 length is 15 residues. The V end lost 2 bases, the J end lost 6 bases, and 14 bases lay between the germline ends. Germline CDR1 SGHNT, CDR2 YENEEA. The chain's CDR3 is CASSLSWVAANEQFF. The CDR3, as DNA: TGTGCCAGCAGCTTATCTTGGGTAGCTGCCAATGAGCAGTTCTTC.

This clone is a singleton in its sample. The rearrangement links TRBV30 to TRBJ1-2; unclear D gene. CDR3 length equals 13 residues. Looked up from germline, CDR1 is GTSNPN and CDR2 is SVGIG (reference sequence). Between the trimmed V and J ends, which lost 1 base and 4 bases, there was a span of 10 bases. As DNA, the CDR3 is TGTGCCTGGAGTGAATCGCGATTCTATGGCTACACCTTC. Its translation: CAWSESRFYGYTF.

The chain joins TRBV6-6 to TRBJ2-1; 11 bases agree with TRBD2. The CDR3 spans 18 residues. Per germline, CDR1 MNHNY and CDR2 SVGAGI (reference sequence). After removal of 5 bases from V and 0 bases from J, the junction contained 9 bases not matched to a gene. The CDR3 sequence: CASSHSGGDESSYNEQFF. Written as DNA, the CDR3 is TGTGCCAGCAGTCATAGCGGGGGGGACGAAAGCTCCTACAATGAGCAGTTCTTC.

This chain connects TRBV29-1 to TRBJ1-2; D perhaps matches TRBD1 (6 bases). Between the trimmed V and J ends, which lost 3 bases and 7 bases, there was a span of 12 bases. The CDR3 runs to 12 residues. Germline CDR1 SQVTM, CDR2 ANQGSEA. Written as DNA, the CDR3 is TGCAGCGTTGAGGGCAGGGGTTTTGGCTACACCTTC. The encoded protein is CSVEGRGFGYTF. Together with reference TRBV29-1 and TRBJ1-2, the CDR3 gives the full variable domain: SAVISQKPSRDICQRGTSLTIQCQVDSQVTMMFWYRQQPGQSLTLIATANQGSEATYESGFVIDKFPISRPNLTFSTLTVSNMSPEDSSIYLCSVEGRGFGYTFGSGTRLTVV.

The rearrangement links TRBV20-1 to TRBJ1-4; 8 bases match TRBD1. CDR1 is DFQATT, CDR2 SNEGSKA, per germline (reference sequence). The CDR3 is 13 residues long. V gave up 3 bases and J gave up 8 bases; unmatched junction bases: 5. The DNA of the CDR3 is TGCAGTGCTAGTGACAGGGGTGAAGAAAAACTGTTTTTT. This gives the protein CSASDRGEEKLFF.

The chain links TRBV10-1 to TRBJ1-2; 10 bases match TRBD1. There are 15 residues in the CDR3. V gave up 6 bases and J gave up 3 bases; unmatched junction bases: 7. Germline V gene lookup returns CDR1 WNHNN and CDR2 SYGVQD (reference sequence). The DNA of the CDR3 is TGCGCCAGCAGGAGATGGGACAGGGGAGACTATGGCTACACCTTC. Protein product: CASRRWDRGDYGYTF.

This sequence joins TRBV6-5 and TRBJ1-6; 7 nucleotides line up with TRBD1. The CDR3 runs to 14 residues. The V and J ends lost 5 bases and 4 bases, in that order; junction bases with no gene match: 2. Germline V gene data show CDR1 as MNHEY and CDR2 as SVGAGI. CDR3: CASSPTGYNSPLHF. The CDR3 DNA sequence: TGTGCCAGCAGTCCGACAGGGTATAATTCACCCCTCCACTTT.

The J gene is TRBJ1-1, the V gene TRBV30; 7 nucleotides align to TRBD1. Per germline, CDR1 GTSNPN and CDR2 SVGIG (reference sequence). The J segment lost 7 bases and the V segment lost 7 bases, leaving 12 bases of the junction unmatched. There are 13 residues in the CDR3. The CDR3 here is CAYHRGMGNEAFF. The CDR3 region has the DNA TGTGCCTACCACAGGGGAATGGGCAATGAAGCTTTCTTT.

This chain links TRBV7-6 with TRBJ2-2, with TRBD1 identical over 10 bases. This CDR3 contains 15 residues. With V trimmed by 7 bases and J by 3 bases, 5 bases remained unmatched. Germline values: CDR1 SGHVS, CDR2 FNYEAQ. This CDR3 reads CASTPGQGYTGELFF. CDR3 sequence (DNA): TGTGCCAGCACCCCGGGACAGGGGTACACCGGGGAGCTGTTTTTT.

This chain uses TRBV6-5 with TRBJ2-2; D remains unclear. This CDR3 is built from 12 residues. CDR1 is MNHEY, CDR2 SVGAGI, per germline. V gave up 7 bases and J gave up 7 bases, with 10 bases separating them. CDR3 coding DNA: TGTGCCAGCACAAGAGCCGGCGGGGAGCTGTTTTTT. It is translated as CASTRAGGELFF.

This clone was seen once. The chain carries TRBV3-1 (or the pseudogene TRBV3-2) and TRBJ1-4; TRBD1 matches 8 bases. J lost 2 bases, V lost 5 bases, and 4 bases had no gene match. Germline V gene sequence: CDR1 LGHDT, CDR2 YNNKEL (reference sequence). The CDR3 is 15 amino acids. The CDR3 loop reads CASSIRQGTNEKLFF. The CDR3, as DNA: TGTGCCAGCAGCATTCGACAGGGGACTAATGAAAAACTGTTTTTT.

The chain combines TRBV28 with TRBJ2-7, with TRBD1 identical over 10 bases. This CDR3 spans 15 amino acids. Per germline, CDR1 MDHEN and CDR2 SYDVKM. With 7 bases clipped from V and 2 bases from J, the junction kept 8 bases outside the gene matches. CDR3 in DNA: TGTGCCAGCACCGCCTTGGGGACAGGGGCCTACGAGCAGTACTTC. Translation: CASTALGTGAYEQYF. Variable domain in full (rest from reference TRBV28 and TRBJ2-7): DVKVTQSSRYLVKRTGEKVFLECVQDMDHENMFWYRQDPGLGLRLIYFSYDVKMKEKGDIPEGYSVSREKKERFSLILESASTNQTSMYLCASTALGTGAYEQYFGPGTRLTVT.

This chain links TRBV24-1 with TRBJ2-1, with D perhaps TRBD1 (5 bases). Germline loops: CDR1 KGHDR, CDR2 SFDVKD. V lost 5 bases and J lost 5, with 15 bases in between. This CDR3 region has 15 residues. CDR3 in amino acids: CATSVAGNYNNEQFF. CDR3 coding DNA: TGTGCCACCAGTGTAGCAGGGAATTACAACAATGAGCAGTTCTTC.

This rearrangement joins TRBV27 to TRBJ2-3; 9 nucleotides align to TRBD2. V was clipped by 3 bases and J by 2 bases; unmatched bases: 6. The CDR3 contains 16 residues. Germline loops: CDR1 MNHEY, CDR2 SMNVEV (reference sequence). CDR3: CASSFIAGAATDTQYF. The CDR3 DNA follows: TGTGCCAGCAGTTTTATAGCGGGGGCTGCCACAGATACGCAGTATTTT.

The gene calls are TRBV7-2 and TRBJ1-2, with 7 bases lining up with TRBD1. CDR1 and CDR2 (germline): SGHTA, FQGNSA. Trimming removed 1 base from V and 2 bases from J; junction bases left unmatched: 10. This CDR3 region has 17 residues. The CDR3 loop reads CASSLVPTMTGNYGYTF. The CDR3, as DNA: TGTGCCAGCAGCTTAGTCCCCACAATGACAGGGAACTATGGCTACACCTTC.

The CDR3 protein is CASSSRGDTEAFF. The CDR3 bases are TGTGCCAGCAGCTCCCGGGGGGACACTGAAGCTTTCTTT. The chain recombines TRBV5-4 with TRBJ1-1; D may be TRBD1 (5 bases). The CDR3 totals 13 residues. V dropped 3 bases and J dropped 3 bases, with 9 bases sitting between them. Germline V gene lookup returns CDR1 SGHNT and CDR2 YYREEE (reference sequence). The entire variable domain, with the rest obtained from reference TRBV5-4 and TRBJ1-1, is as follows: ETGVTQSPTHLIKTRGQQVTLRCSSQSGHNTVSWYQQALGQGPQFIFQYYREEENGRGNFPPRFSGLQFPNYSSELNVNALELDDSALYLCASSSRGDTEAFFGQGTRLTVV.